This T cell receptor (beta chain) was retrieved from a study of T cells in Graves' hyperthyroidism and ophthalmopathy. General study results and limits: Most thyroid clonotypes that were expanded above 0.001 also turned up in blood.

Amplification of TCR beta CDR3 regions was performed using RNA transcripts as template. HTBI primers were used for first-round RT-PCR of the TCR CDR3. TCRdb processed the multiplex PCR reads anew with MiXCR; each CDR3 protein has one entry. The repertoire has roughly 500,000 distinct CDR3 sequences, less than 25% of them found once; the top ten carry less than 65%. This clonotype was recorded at least ten times. The antigen remains unidentified. Patients showing uncontrolled infection, other autoimmune disease, pregnancy or lactation were ineligible. Material for sequencing was blood. The receptor was derived from a woman in her seventies with Graves' ophthalmopathy.

CDR3 sequence: CASSTTWANTEAFF. The CDR3 nucleotides read TGTGCCAGCAGTACTACCTGGGCGAACACTGAAGCTTTCTTT. The rearrangement joins TRBV28 to TRBJ1-1; D gene ambiguous. The V gene's germline CDR1 is MDHEN and CDR2 SYDVKM. V dropped 5 bases and J dropped 1 base, with 11 bases sitting between them. CDR3 size: 14 residues.